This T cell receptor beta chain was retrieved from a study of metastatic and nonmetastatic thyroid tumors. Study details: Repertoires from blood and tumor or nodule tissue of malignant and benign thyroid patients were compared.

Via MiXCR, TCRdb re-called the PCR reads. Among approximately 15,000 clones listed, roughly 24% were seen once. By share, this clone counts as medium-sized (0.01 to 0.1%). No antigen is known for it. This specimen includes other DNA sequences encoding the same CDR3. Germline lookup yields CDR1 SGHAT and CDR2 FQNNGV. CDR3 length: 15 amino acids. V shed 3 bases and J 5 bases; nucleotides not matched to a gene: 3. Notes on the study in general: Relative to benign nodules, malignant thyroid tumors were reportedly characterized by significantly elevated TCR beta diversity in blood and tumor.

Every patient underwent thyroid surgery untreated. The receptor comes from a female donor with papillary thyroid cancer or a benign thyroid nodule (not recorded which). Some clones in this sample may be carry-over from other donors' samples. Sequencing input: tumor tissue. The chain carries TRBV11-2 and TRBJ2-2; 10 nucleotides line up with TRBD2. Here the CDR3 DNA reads TGTGCCAGCAGCTTGGTGACTAGCGGGACCGGGGAGCTGTTTTTT. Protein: CASSLVTSGTGELFF. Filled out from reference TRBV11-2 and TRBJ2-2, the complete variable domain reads EAGVAQSPRYKIIEKRQSVAFWCNPISGHATLYWYQQILGQGPKLLIQFQNNGVVDDSQLPKDRFSAERLKGVDSTLKIQPAKLEDSAVYLCASSLVTSGTGELFFGEGSRLTVL.